This T cell receptor beta chain came from a study of T cell repertoires in cytomegalovirus infection. In TCRdb, the reads were re-called with MiXCR into one record per CDR3 protein. The sample carries approximately 200,000 distinct CDR3 sequences, roughly 27% recorded once. Germline V CDR1 and CDR2: MGHRA, YSYEKL. The CDR3 runs to 16 residues. V shed 4 bases, J shed 4 bases, and the junction held 7 bases outside the gene matches. Sequencing was performed on PBMCs. The TCR sequence derives from a human donor in good health (CMV status not recorded). Some clones in this sample may be carry-over from other donors' samples. The rearrangement joins TRBV4-1 to TRBJ2-3, with TRBD2 identical over 11 bases. The CDR3 DNA sequence: TGCGCCAGCAGCCCCCGGAGTAGCGGGGGGGCAGATACGCAGTATTTT. This sequence encodes CASSPRSSGGADTQYF.